This TCR beta chain is drawn from a study of cytomegalovirus exposure and HLA in healthy donors. Points on this clone: The antigen remains unidentified.

Study-wide points: Generally TCR sequences proved uncommon, though certain public TCRs appeared in numerous donors. Follow-up analysis seemed to connect common viral pathogens with several of the most significant clusters identified.

CDR3 size: 16 residues. Trimming left V 2 bases short and J 4 bases short, with 16 bases between. Germline V gene lookup returns CDR1 MGHDK and CDR2 SYGVNS. The PCR made use of 60 Vbeta and 13 Jbeta primers. Generated by immunoSEQ multiplex PCR, the TCRdb table keeps only in-frame clones and is missing some. The table shows some 200,000 clones, with 70% to 85% occurring only once. The sequenced material came from PBMCs. This clonotype was obtained from a middle-aged man in good health and CMV-seronegative. The V call is TRBV25-1, the J call TRBJ2-3; a weak D match, TRBD2 (5 bases). CDR3 sequence: CASSEILGERADTQYF. The CDR3, as DNA: TGTGCCAGCAGTGAAATCCTCGGGGAGAGGGCAGATACGCAGTATTTT.